A single sample is the source of the 10 T cell receptor beta chains below, sequenced in a study of regulatory T cells in long-lasting Graves disease. Both iRepertoire HTBI primers and Arm-PCR of CDR3 regions were used to build the TCR beta libraries. TCRdb analysed the multiplex PCR reads with MiXCR anew, one entry per CDR3 protein. Seen here are roughly 450,000 distinct CDR3 sequences, about a fifth observed once, and the top ten hold approximately 7.8%. The time point was: persistent/refractory GD, antithyroid drugs over 5 years with positive TRAb. PBMCs were the source of the RNA used for TCR sequencing. Sample: peripheral blood mononuclear cells (PBMCs), taken when the disease was refractory, from a patient treated with antithyroid drugs. All receptors come from a female donor with Graves disease.

This clonotype has more than one count but fewer than ten. V usage is TRBV29-1 and J usage is TRBJ1-2; no reliable D call. V was trimmed by 4 bases and J by 4 bases, leaving 7 bases between them. Looked up from germline, CDR1 is SQVTM and CDR2 is ANQGSEA. The CDR3 runs 11 residues. In DNA form, the CDR3 reads TGCAGCGTTGTACGGGTCTATGGCTACACCTTC. Translating gives CSVVRVYGYTF. The full variable domain, its missing parts supplied by reference TRBV29-1 and TRBJ1-2, is SAVISQKPSRDICQRGTSLTIQCQVDSQVTMMFWYRQQPGQSLTLIATANQGSEATYESGFVIDKFPISRPNLTFSTLTVSNMSPEDSSIYLCSVVRVYGYTFGSGTRLTVV.

This clonotype was seen many times. The genes are TRBV27 and TRBJ2-7; D not certain. The CDR3 runs 14 residues. Germline V lookup: CDR1 MNHEY, CDR2 SMNVEV (reference sequence). Deletions cut 5 bases from V and 3 bases from J, with 14 bases between. CDR3 in amino acids: CASSPTNQVYEQYF. In DNA form, the CDR3 reads TGTGCCAGCAGTCCTACGAATCAGGTCTACGAGCAGTACTTC.

In its sample, this clonotype was seen many times. The chain links TRBV6-1 to TRBJ2-7, with TRBD2 matching 14 bases. This CDR3 has 17 residues. V lost 5 bases and J lost 6; bases outside the gene matches: 12. Looked up from germline, CDR1 is MNHNS and CDR2 is SASEGT. The CDR3 DNA sequence: TGTGCCAGCAGTAAGGGACTAGCGGGAGTCTCCCATAGCGAGCAGTACTTC. Translated: CASSKGLAGVSHSEQYF.

This clonotype was seen repeatedly, ten times or more. The chain combines TRBV6-5 with TRBJ2-7; D possibly corresponds to TRBD1 (6 bases). In germline, CDR1 is MNHEY, CDR2 SVGAGI. The CDR3 is 14 amino acids. The ends were cut back, 0 bases at V and 4 bases at J, with 10 bases in the middle. The CDR3 coding sequence is TGTGCCAGCAGTTACTCCCGGGACAATTACGAGCAGTACTTC. Its translation: CASSYSRDNYEQYF.

This clonotype was recorded many times. The J gene is TRBJ2-2, the V gene TRBV7-2, with D possibly TRBD2 on 5 matching bases. The germline V gene encodes CDR1 SGHTA and CDR2 FQGNSA. The CDR3 is 16 amino acids. With 5 bases removed from V and 1 base from J, the gap between germline ends came to 14 bases. The CDR3 region has the DNA TGTGCCAGCAGCCTCGATTGGGCGGGGAACACCGGGGAGCTGTTTTTT. Protein: CASSLDWAGNTGELFF.

This clonotype was picked up many times. The chain links TRBV6-2 or TRBV6-3 to TRBJ2-7; 8 bases are a match to TRBD1. The V gene's germline CDR1 is MNHEY and CDR2 SVGEGT. The CDR3 has 14 residues. J was trimmed by 6 bases and V by 6 bases; bases with no gene match: 10. The chain's CDR3 is CASRSGGVSSEQYF. In DNA, the CDR3 is TGTGCCAGCAGGTCAGGGGGCGTTTCATCCGAGCAGTACTTC.

This clonotype was detected many times. The chain links TRBV6-1 to TRBJ1-5, with 8 bases identical to TRBD1. The CDR3 loop spans 15 amino acids. V was pared by 8 bases and J by 4 bases, with 10 bases of the junction left unmatched. Germline V gene data show CDR1 as MNHNS and CDR2 as SASEGT. The CDR3 DNA is TGTGCCAGCTCAATCGACAGGGGACCTAATCAGCCCCAGCATTTT. This sequence encodes CASSIDRGPNQPQHF.

This clonotype was found a few times. The chain links TRBV3-1 to TRBJ1-2, with D possibly matching TRBD1 (5 bases). Germline lookup yields CDR1 LGHDT and CDR2 YNNKEL (reference sequence). The CDR3 loop spans 16 amino acids. With 2 bases removed from V and 8 bases from J, the gap between germline ends came to 21 bases. The CDR3, as DNA: TGTGCCAGCAGCCAACTTCAGCCAGGGAGGACGATAGGCTACACCTTC. Its translation is CASSQLQPGRTIGYTF.

V usage is TRBV7-9 and J usage is TRBJ1-1; the match to TRBD1 covers 7 bases. From germline, CDR1 is SEHNR and CDR2 FQNEAQ (reference sequence). The J segment lost 1 base and the V segment lost 5 bases, leaving 7 bases of the junction unmatched. The CDR3 sequence is 15 residues long. DNA of the CDR3: TGTGCCAGCAGCGCCTCGGACAGGAGGAACACTGAAGCTTTCTTT. This sequence encodes CASSASDRRNTEAFF.

This clonotype was detected many times. CDR3 in amino acids: CASSFRTGGTEQYF. The CDR3 nucleotides are TGTGCCAGCAGTTTCCGGACAGGGGGGACCGAGCAGTACTTC. This sequence joins TRBV28 and TRBJ2-7, with 10 bases matching TRBD1. V gave up 3 bases and J gave up 6 bases; unmatched junction bases: 5. The CDR3 contains 14 residues. The germline V gene has CDR1 MDHEN and CDR2 SYDVKM.